This T cell receptor (beta chain) comes out of a study of cytomegalovirus exposure and HLA in healthy donors (dated by TCRdb to 2017 to 2019). With respect to the entire study: An earlier analysis of roughly 500 of the donors reported approximately 260 Gb of sequence data and about 120 million unique TCR beta sequences obtained from around 170 million T cells. The study aimed to test whether signatures of past pathogen exposure could be identified by cataloging public T cell receptors. Donor age, sex, ethnicity and CMV serostatus were compiled together with the repertoire data. The later analysis used no new phenotypic data to find candidate immune exposures, relying instead on TCR beta sequences and their occurrence across donors. In an earlier analysis of 587 of the donors, high-throughput TCR beta sequencing was used to judge whether each TCR beta V gene segment behaved as functional or pseudogenic. Using immunosequencing, the study profiled T cell repertoires from about 610 subjects and related those repertoires to cytomegalovirus serostatus. To predict cytomegalovirus infection status, the study combined high-throughput TCR immunosequencing, statistical association of individual TCRs with disease status, and machine learning. The number of typed donors differed by locus: about 620-640 for A, B, C, DRB1 and DQB1; 500 to 550 for DQA1; approximately 610 for DPA1; and 400 to 480 for DPB1. A later genetic analysis took genome-wide SNP genotypes for about 55% of the 666 donors and used that subset as a discovery cohort. Every discovery cohort repertoire had been produced on one sequencing platform. In a later analysis, previously published TCR beta repertoires from 666 donors were re-analyzed and high-resolution HLA genotyping was added so that TCR occurrence patterns could be studied. The genetic ancestry cluster associated with self-reported Caucasian donors included 70% to 85% of the roughly 400 genotyped donors. Among about 410 genotyped donors of the cohort, an average of roughly 230,000 unique TCR beta nucleotide sequences was sequenced per donor, of which 15% to 20% were non-productive. Roughly five DR-DQ haplotypes were handled as single units for association and clustering because linkage in the cohort was strong. Class I and class II HLA loci were covered by the typing at four-digit resolution. About 330 gigabases of sequencing data and 70 million to 95 million unique TCR sequences made up an early release that covered nearly 650 HLA-typed donors. Along with the 666-subject first cohort, a separate validation cohort of around 110 different subjects was used.

V is trimmed back by 2 bases and J by 3 bases, and the junction contains 7 bases that no gene match accounts for. There are 18 amino acids in the CDR3, from cysteine to phenylalanine inclusive. Of all the DNA, just the CDR3 is kept, 54 bases in frame from base 1. CDR1 and CDR2, per the germline V gene, are SGHAT and FQNNGV. Overall study outcomes, separate from this receptor: A later genetic analysis reported fewer N-insertions in productive TCRs among donors in an Asian-associated ancestry cluster than the roughly 720-donor mean. Several of the top co-occurrence clusters appeared to be linked to parvovirus B19, influenza, CMV and Epstein-Barr virus, according to a later analysis. According to a later analysis, most CMV-associated TCR beta chains appeared to be HLA-restricted, and the HLA associations seemed to be driven largely by CMV exposure. Linkage disequilibrium might explain the correlated functional status among segregating V segments, but an unknown experimental factor could not be ruled out. V-gene and J-gene trimming of TCR beta chains was associated with a missense DCLRE1C variant in a later genetic analysis, and the association was replicated in an independent cohort. Presence/absence analyses assumed roughly uniform sequencing depth across donors, an assumption that may not hold. When HLA alleles, especially DR and DQ, strongly co-occurred, attributing TCR associations to individual alleles was difficult. In the study, 150 to 200 TCR beta chains were listed as associated with cytomegalovirus. In vitro tests confirmed that a few of the cytomegalovirus-associated TCR beta chains recognize cytomegalovirus antigens. HLA typing was unavailable for some donors at each locus, so association tests used only the typed subset. A further reported finding was that TCR beta sequences accurately predicted the HLA-A and HLA-B alleles for most subjects in the first cohort. Some IMGT-functional V segments, including TRBV6-2 and TRBV6-3, could not be told apart with the 87-base-pair reads, so those segments were excluded. It was suggested by the authors that the approach could potentially be generalized to other disease states and immunological phenotypes. Specific HLA alleles were associated with around 18,000 TCR beta sequences at a false discovery rate of 0.05 in a later analysis. The classifier was reported to diagnose cytomegalovirus status with high specificity and sensitivity in both the original and validation cohorts. In an earlier analysis of 450 to 750 of the donors, most TCR beta V segments appeared in productive rearrangements about 87% or about 30% of the time, broadly matching IMGT annotations. The earlier analysis of 587 of the donors excluded around 17 rarely observed V segments, including chromosome 9 orphons, because counts were too low. Most TCR sequences were seen in very few donors, while some public TCRs were found in many individuals. A later analysis found that HLA-associated TCR beta chains were more clonally expanded and had lower generation probabilities than equally common non-associated chains. CMV serostatus was the only immune exposure information available for the cohort. The sequencing pipeline was judged likely to have produced a cluster of highly shared sequence variants as a technical artifact. The cohort was sequenced for TCR beta chains only, and without alpha or paired-chain data the features that could be detected were limited. According to a later analysis, TCR association rates differed among HLA loci, with DRB1 alleles showing the most associated TCRs and HLA-C alleles showing the fewest.

The cohort was made up of about 610 healthy bone marrow donors. All cohort members were sampled while nominally healthy, although unrecorded immune exposures were likely present. The donor tested CMV seronegative and was one of the 352 seronegative cohort members. A peripheral blood sample was provided by each donor, and peripheral blood mononuclear cells were used for TCR beta sequencing. The Qiagen DNeasy Blood Extraction Kit was used to extract genomic DNA from the blood cell samples. On this clone: It lacks a known antigen. Per-base qualities were not stored, and no clone one base away is much larger.

To prepare the library, the immunoSEQ multiplex PCR assay was applied. The multiplex PCR relied on a mix of 60 forward primers for TCR Vbeta segments and 13 reverse primers for TCR Jbeta segments. The CDR3 region of rearranged TCR beta genes was amplified from genomic DNA by a multiplex PCR assay. On the Illumina HiSeq System, the amplified TCR beta libraries were sequenced as 87-base-pair reads. Turning to the authors' computational methods: A later analysis tallied approximately 87 million unique TCR beta chains across the approximately 670 repertoires, and some 10 million of those chains were shared by two or more donors. Raw reads were error-corrected and collapsed into unique sequences with a nearest-neighbor algorithm that merged closely related sequences to remove PCR and sequencing errors. To assign V, D and J gene segments, CDR3 sequences were aligned to IMGT reference sequences. Each retained sequence needed at least a six-nucleotide match to both a V gene segment and a J gene segment. Rearrangements were called productive when the CDR3 lacked stop codons and stayed in frame with V and J; all others were non-productive. Following IMGT convention, CDR3 was defined as the stretch from the second conserved V-encoded cysteine up to the conserved J-encoded phenylalanine. The earlier analysis of 450 to 750 of the donors excluded any sequence lacking an unambiguous match to a single V gene segment. An earlier analysis of a few hundred of the donors classified V segments as functional when productive rearrangements were above 56.7% and as segregating when the standard deviation between donors was above 5%. A statistical classification framework was developed to diagnose cytomegalovirus status using the catalog of TCR beta chain sequences. In a later analysis, TCR nucleotide sequences were compared against IMGT/GENE-DB human TR gene sequences so that V and J genes could be assigned. A later analysis assigned CDR3 sequences and most-parsimonious VDJ recombination scenarios with the TCRdist pipeline. In a later analysis, each TCR beta chain was defined by its CDR3 amino acid sequence together with its V-gene family, and reads without a unique V-gene family were excluded. To address suspected cross-contamination and a sequencing artifact, a later analysis removed 592 highly shared, low-generation-probability nucleotide sequences. In a later analysis, a clonal expansion index for each public chain was calculated from normalized within-repertoire ranks of inferred template counts. A later analysis computed generation probabilities with a VDJ recombination model fitted to out-of-frame rearrangements, and checked the results against IGoR. In a later analysis, TCR-TCR, TCR-HLA and TCR-CMV co-occurrence was scored with hypergeometric tests, and a repertoire-size bias correction was applied to TCR pairs. A later analysis estimated false discovery rates by permuting HLA or CMV assignments 20 times. In a later analysis, co-occurring TCRs were grouped with DBSCAN, and TCRdist sequence similarity was added when clustering was performed within HLA-allele-positive subsets. Co-occurrence clustering excluded repertoires with fewer than 30,000 or more than 120,000 public chains, plus five with anomalous nucleotide sharing. Not all clones reach the TCRdb copy of this immuneACCESS table, which keeps in-frame sequences only. Checked studies attribute under half of the gap to unresolved V genes and leave the rest unexplained. The V and J calls and clone size were taken over from that table, and D and trimming were inferred from the DNA. The sample contains 200,000 to 250,000 clones, more than 65% of them found a single time. Less than 2% of the sample lies in the top ten.

This chain joins TRBV11-2 to TRBJ2-1, with 13 bases matching TRBD2. This sequence was found in a woman aged 25 to 39 in good health and CMV-seronegative. What was sequenced was PBMCs. The nucleotide sequence is TGTGCCAGCAGCTTAAGCGGACTAGCGGGAGTATACTACAATGAGCAGTTCTTC. The resulting protein is CASSLSGLAGVYYNEQFF.